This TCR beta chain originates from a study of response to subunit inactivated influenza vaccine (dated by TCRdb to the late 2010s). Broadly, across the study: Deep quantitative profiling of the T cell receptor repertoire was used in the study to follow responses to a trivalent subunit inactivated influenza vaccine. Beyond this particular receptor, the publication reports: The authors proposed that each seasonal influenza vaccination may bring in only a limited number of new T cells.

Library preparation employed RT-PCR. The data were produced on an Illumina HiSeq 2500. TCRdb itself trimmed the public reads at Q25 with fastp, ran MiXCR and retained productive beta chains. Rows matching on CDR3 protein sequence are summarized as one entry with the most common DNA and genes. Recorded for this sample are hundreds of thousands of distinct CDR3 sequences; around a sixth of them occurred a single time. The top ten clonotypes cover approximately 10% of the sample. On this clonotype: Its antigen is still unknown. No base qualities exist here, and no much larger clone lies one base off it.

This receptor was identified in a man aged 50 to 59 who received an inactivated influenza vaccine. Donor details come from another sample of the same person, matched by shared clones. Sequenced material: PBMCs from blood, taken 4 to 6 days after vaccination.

The CDR3: CASNNGLAGVSDTQYF. The DNA reads TGTGCCAGCAACAACGGGTTAGCGGGGGTCTCAGATACGCAGTATTTT. The V and J segments used are TRBV6-1 and TRBJ2-3, with 9 bases in between that match TRBD2. The CDR1 and CDR2 encoded by the germline V gene are MNHNS and SASEGT. V ends up 7 bases short and J 4 bases short, with an unmatched junction base count of 12. The CDR3 runs 16 residues from the cysteine to the phenylalanine. Only the CDR3 DNA stays, 48 bases, in frame from base 1.